This T cell receptor (beta chain) stems from a study of early stage breast cancer tumors. Overall study context: Average read coverage per sample was 9 to 10-fold.

Each sample had two DNA replicates, about 0.52 ug blood or around 1.4 ug tissue. Profiled with immunoSEQ multiplex PCR; TCRdb holds only in-frame clones, not every one. The profile covers about 5,500 clones, with approximately 70% appearing a single time and approximately 14% taken by the ten largest. In its sample, this clone was seen once. The antigen remains undetermined. Study-wide findings and caveats: Blood repertoires resembled normal breast more than tumor. Tumors had about 2.5-fold higher T cell density and higher clonality than adjacent normal breast tissue.

The CDR3 has 13 residues. Germline values: CDR1 SGHTA, CDR2 FQGTGA. V gave up 5 bases and J gave up 4 bases, with 8 bases separating them. The sequence derives from a person aged 55-75 years with breast cancer. The source material was normal breast tissue next to the tumor. The chain recombines TRBV7-3 with TRBJ2-2; TRBD2 might be the D (5 bases). This CDR3 reads CASSLTSTGELFF. The DNA of the CDR3 is TGTGCCAGCAGCCTCACTAGCACCGGGGAGCTGTTTTTT.